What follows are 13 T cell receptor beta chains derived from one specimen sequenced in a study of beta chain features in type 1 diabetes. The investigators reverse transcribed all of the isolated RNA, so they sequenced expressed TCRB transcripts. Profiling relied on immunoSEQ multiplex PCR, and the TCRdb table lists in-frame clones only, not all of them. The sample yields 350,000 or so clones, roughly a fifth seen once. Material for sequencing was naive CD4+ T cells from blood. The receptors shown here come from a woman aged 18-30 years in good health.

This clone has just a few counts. This CDR3 reads CASSSTDTDTEAFF. DNA of the CDR3: TGCGCCAGCAGCTCGACGGATACAGACACTGAAGCTTTCTTT. This rearrangement joins TRBV5-1 to TRBJ1-1; D not resolved. V gave up 3 bases and J gave up 3 bases, with 12 bases separating them. The CDR3 is 14 residues long. Germline CDR1 reads SGHRS; CDR2 reads YFSETQ.

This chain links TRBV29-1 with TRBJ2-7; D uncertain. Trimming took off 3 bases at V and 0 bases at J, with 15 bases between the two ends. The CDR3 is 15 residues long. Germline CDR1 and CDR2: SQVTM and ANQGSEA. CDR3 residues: CSVDKRGGSSYEQYF. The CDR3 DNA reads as TGCAGCGTTGATAAGCGAGGTGGCAGCTCCTACGAGCAGTACTTC.

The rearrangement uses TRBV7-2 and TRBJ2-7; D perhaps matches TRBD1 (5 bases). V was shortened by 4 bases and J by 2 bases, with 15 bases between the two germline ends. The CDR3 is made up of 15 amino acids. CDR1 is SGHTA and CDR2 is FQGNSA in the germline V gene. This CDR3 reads CASSSPGQDTYEQYF. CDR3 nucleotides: TGTGCCAGCAGCTCCCCCGGACAAGACACCTACGAGCAGTACTTC.

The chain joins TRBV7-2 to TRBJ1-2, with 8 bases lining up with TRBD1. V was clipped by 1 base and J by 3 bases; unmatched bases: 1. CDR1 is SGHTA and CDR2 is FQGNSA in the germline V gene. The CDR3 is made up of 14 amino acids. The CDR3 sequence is CASSLVGQDYGYTF. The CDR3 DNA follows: TGTGCCAGCAGCTTAGTGGGACAGGACTATGGCTACACCTTC.

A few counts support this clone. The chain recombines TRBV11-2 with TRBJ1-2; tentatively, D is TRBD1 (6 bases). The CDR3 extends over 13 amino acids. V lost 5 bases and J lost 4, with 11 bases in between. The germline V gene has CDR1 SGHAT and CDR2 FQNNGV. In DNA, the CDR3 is TGTGCCAGCAGCACCGGGACAACCTATGGCTACACCTTC. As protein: CASSTGTTYGYTF. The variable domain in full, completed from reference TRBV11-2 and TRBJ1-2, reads EAGVAQSPRYKIIEKRQSVAFWCNPISGHATLYWYQQILGQGPKLLIQFQNNGVVDDSQLPKDRFSAERLKGVDSTLKIQPAKLEDSAVYLCASSTGTTYGYTFGSGTRLTVV.

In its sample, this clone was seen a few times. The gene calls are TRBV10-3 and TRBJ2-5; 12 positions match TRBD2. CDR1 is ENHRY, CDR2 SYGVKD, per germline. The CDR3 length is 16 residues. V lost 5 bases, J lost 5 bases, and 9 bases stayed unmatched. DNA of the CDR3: TGTGCCATCAGTTTTACTAGCGGGGGGTATGAGGAGACCCAGTACTTC. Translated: CAISFTSGGYEETQYF.

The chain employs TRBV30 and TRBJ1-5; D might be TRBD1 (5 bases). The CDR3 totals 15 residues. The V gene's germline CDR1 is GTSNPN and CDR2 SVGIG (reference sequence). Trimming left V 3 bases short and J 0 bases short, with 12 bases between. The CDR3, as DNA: TGTGCCTGGAGCCGGGGGGATTATAGCAATCAGCCCCAGCATTTT. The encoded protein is CAWSRGDYSNQPQHF.

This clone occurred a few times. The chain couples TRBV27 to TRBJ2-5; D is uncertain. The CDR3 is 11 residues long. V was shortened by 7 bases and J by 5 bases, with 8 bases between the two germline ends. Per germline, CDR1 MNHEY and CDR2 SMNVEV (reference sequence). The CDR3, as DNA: TGTGCCAGCACCTCAGGCGAGACCCAGTACTTC. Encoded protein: CASTSGETQYF.

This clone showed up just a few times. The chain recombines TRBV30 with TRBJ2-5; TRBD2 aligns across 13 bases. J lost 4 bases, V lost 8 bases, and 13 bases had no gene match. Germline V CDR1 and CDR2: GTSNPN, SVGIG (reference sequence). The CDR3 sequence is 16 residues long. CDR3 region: CALSPRTSGRGETQYF. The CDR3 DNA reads TGTGCCCTATCCCCCCGGACTAGCGGGAGAGGAGAGACCCAGTACTTC.

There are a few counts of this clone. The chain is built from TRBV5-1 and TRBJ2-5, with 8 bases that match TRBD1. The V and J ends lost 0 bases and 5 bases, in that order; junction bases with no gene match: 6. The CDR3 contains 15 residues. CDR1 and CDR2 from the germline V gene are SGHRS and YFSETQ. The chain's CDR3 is CASSLEGQGWETQYF. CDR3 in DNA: TGCGCCAGCAGCTTGGAAGGACAGGGTTGGGAGACCCAGTACTTC.

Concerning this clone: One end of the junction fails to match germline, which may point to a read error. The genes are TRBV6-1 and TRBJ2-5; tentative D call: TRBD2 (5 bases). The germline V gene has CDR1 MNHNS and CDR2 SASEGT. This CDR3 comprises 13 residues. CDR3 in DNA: TGTGCCATCAGTGAAGGTGGAGGAGAGACCCAGTACTTC. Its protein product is CAISEGGGETQYF.

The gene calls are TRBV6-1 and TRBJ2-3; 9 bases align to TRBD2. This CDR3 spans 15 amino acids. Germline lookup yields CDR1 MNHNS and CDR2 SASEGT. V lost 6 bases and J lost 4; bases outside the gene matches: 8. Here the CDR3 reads CASRPSGAGSDTQYF. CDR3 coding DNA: TGTGCCAGCAGGCCTAGCGGGGCTGGGTCAGATACGCAGTATTTT.

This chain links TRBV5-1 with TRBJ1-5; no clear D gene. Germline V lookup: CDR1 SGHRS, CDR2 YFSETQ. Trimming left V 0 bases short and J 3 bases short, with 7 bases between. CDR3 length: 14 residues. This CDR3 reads CASSLGTFNQPQHF. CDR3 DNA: TGCGCCAGCAGCTTGGGGACTTTCAATCAGCCCCAGCATTTT.